This T cell receptor (beta chain) was captured by sequencing in a study of T cells in Graves' hyperthyroidism and ophthalmopathy. This clonotype was recorded at least ten times. The CDR3 spans 14 residues. The germline CDR1 and CDR2 sequences are SGHKS and YYEKEE (reference sequence). Trimming stripped 4 bases from V and 1 base from J, with 11 bases between. Using RNA transcripts as the source, TCR beta CDR3 regions were amplified. First-round RT-PCR with HTBI primers amplified the TCR CDR3 region. Via MiXCR, TCRdb re-called the multiplex PCR reads, giving one row per CDR3 protein. The repertoire consists of about 59,000 distinct CDR3 sequences, with approximately 57% occurring once and the leading ten covering 3% to 4%. The study included ophthalmopathy patients with Clinical Activity Score at least 3, NOSPECS grade at least 4 and duration under 3 months.

The receptor was isolated from a woman between 55 and 75 years old with Graves' ophthalmopathy. The sequenced sample consisted of blood. The chain links TRBV5-5 to TRBJ1-1; the D gene is possibly TRBD1 (5 bases). The CDR3 sequence: CASSRQIPNTEAFF. The CDR3 DNA reads TGTGCCAGCAGCCGACAGATACCGAACACTGAAGCTTTCTTT.